Each of the 27 T cell receptor beta chains below was sequenced from the same sample in a study of cytomegalovirus exposure and HLA in healthy donors (dated by TCRdb to the late 2010s). The library was prepared using the immunoSEQ multiplex PCR assay. Entries here come from immuneACCESS through TCRdb and include only in-frame sequences with V and J called. Some clones fail to appear in such tables; in the studies checked, an unresolved V gene covers under half of the shortfall, and the cause of the remainder is unknown. Here the sample has some 85,000 clones; approximately 96% occur a single time. Of the sample, under 1.5% is held by the ten largest clones. Material: PBMCs. All receptors derive from a woman aged 18-35 years in good health and CMV-seronegative.

The gene calls are TRBV4-1 and TRBJ2-2; possible D gene TRBD2, 5 bases. Germline CDR1 and CDR2: MGHRA and YSYEKL. The CDR3 totals 15 residues. The V end was cut by 1 base, the J end by 5 bases, with 11 bases between. The CDR3 spells CASSQAPGGTGELFF. As DNA, the CDR3 is TGCGCCAGCAGCCAAGCCCCTGGAGGAACCGGGGAGCTGTTTTTT.

The gene calls are TRBV15 and TRBJ2-1; a possible D gene is TRBD2 (5 bases). The CDR3 covers 13 residues. The V end lost 6 bases, the J end lost 2 bases, and 8 bases lay between the germline ends. Germline CDR1 and CDR2: LNHNV and YYDKDF (reference sequence). CDR3: CATRSGTYNEQFF. The CDR3 coding sequence is TGTGCCACCAGGTCGGGGACCTACAATGAGCAGTTCTTC.

This rearrangement joins TRBV27 to TRBJ1-4; 9 nucleotides agree with TRBD1. Germline V gene sequence: CDR1 MNHEY, CDR2 SMNVEV (reference sequence). With V trimmed by 5 bases and J by 0 bases, 10 bases remained unmatched. The CDR3 runs 18 residues. In nucleotides, the CDR3 is TGTGCCAGCAGTGTCCGACAGGGGGTCTTGTCAACTAATGAAAAACTGTTTTTT. This translates into CASSVRQGVLSTNEKLFF. The full variable domain, rest sourced from reference TRBV27 and TRBJ1-4, is EAQVTQNPRYLITVTGKKLTVTCSQNMNHEYMSWYRQDPGLGLRQIYYSMNVEVTDKGDVPEGYKVSRKEKRNFPLILESPSPNQTSLYFCASSVRQGVLSTNEKLFFGSGTQLSVL.

The gene calls are TRBV19 and TRBJ2-7, with 9 bases aligning to TRBD2. V gave up 3 bases and J gave up 2 bases; unmatched junction bases: 14. The CDR3 is made up of 18 amino acids. Germline V CDR1 and CDR2: LNHDA, SQIVND (reference sequence). The CDR3 nucleotides are TGTGCCAGTAGTATTGCCGGAATAGCGGGAGTACAAGCCTACGAGCAGTACTTC. It yields the protein CASSIAGIAGVQAYEQYF.

This clone was seen once. The J gene is TRBJ2-5, the V gene TRBV5-1; a weak D match, TRBD2 (6 bases). Trimming left V 4 bases short and J 1 base short, with 8 bases between. The CDR3 covers 13 residues. Per the germline V gene, CDR1 is SGHRS and CDR2 is YFSETQ. CDR3 residues: CASSPGLQETQYF. The CDR3 nucleotides are TGCGCCAGCAGCCCGGGACTCCAAGAGACCCAGTACTTC.

The V gene is TRBV6-1, the J gene TRBJ1-1; D ambiguous. Germline V lookup: CDR1 MNHNS, CDR2 SASEGT. Trimming pared 3 bases from V and 5 bases from J, leaving 13 bases between. The CDR3 loop spans 14 amino acids. CDR3 bases: TGTGCCAGCAGTGAGATGGGCTCGGGGACTGAAGCTTTCTTT. Its translation: CASSEMGSGTEAFF.

The chain recombines TRBV9 with TRBJ1-3; D remains ambiguous. Germline-derived CDR1 and CDR2 are SGDLS and YYNGEE. The CDR3 spans 15 residues. The ends were cut back, 0 bases at V and 0 bases at J, with 7 bases in the middle. The CDR3 DNA is TGTGCCAGCAGCGTAGCTACTGGCTCTGGAAACACCATATATTTT. This codes for CASSVATGSGNTIYF.

This clone was detected once. The chain couples TRBV27 to TRBJ2-3; 9 bases map to TRBD1. Per the germline V gene, CDR1 is MNHEY and CDR2 is SMNVEV (reference sequence). V shed 7 bases, J shed 6 bases, and the junction held 8 bases outside the gene matches. The CDR3 contains 14 residues. CDR3 DNA: TGTGCCAGCACGAAGAGGGACAGGGAGGATACGCAGTATTTT. Residues: CASTKRDREDTQYF.

The chain combines TRBV13 with TRBJ2-3; 12 positions match TRBD2. This CDR3 has 17 amino acids. J was trimmed by 4 bases and V by 4 bases; bases with no gene match: 9. Per the germline V gene, CDR1 is PRHDT and CDR2 is FYEKMQ (reference sequence). The CDR3 DNA is TGTGCCAGCAGCTCCGATCTAGCGGGAGGGCAACCAGATACGCAGTATTTT. This translates into CASSSDLAGGQPDTQYF.

The gene calls are TRBV7-9 and TRBJ2-7; 8 bases align to TRBD1. CDR3 length equals 15 residues. The junction had 8 bases not matched to a gene; V was cut back by 5 bases and J by 2 bases. CDR1 is SEHNR and CDR2 is FQNEAQ in the germline V gene (reference sequence). This CDR3 reads CASSRPPDRAYEQYF. CDR3 DNA sequence: TGTGCCAGCAGCCGCCCCCCGGACAGGGCCTACGAGCAGTACTTC. The full variable domain, in which reference TRBV7-9 and TRBJ2-7 provide the parts outside the CDR3, is DTGVSQNPRHKITKRGQNVTFRCDPISEHNRLYWYRQTLGQGPEFLTYFQNEAQLEKSRLLSDRFSAERPKGSFSTLEIQRTEQGDSAMYLCASSRPPDRAYEQYFGPGTRLTVT.

The V gene is TRBV27, the J gene TRBJ1-2; a possible D gene is TRBD1 (5 bases). Germline CDR1 MNHEY, CDR2 SMNVEV (reference sequence). CDR3 length: 13 amino acids. Trimming took 5 bases from V and 8 from J, leaving 15 bases between them. The CDR3 loop is CASSTKGFRGYTF. The DNA of the CDR3 is TGTGCCAGCAGTACAAAGGGGTTCAGGGGCTACACCTTC.

The rearrangement links TRBV19 to TRBJ1-1, with 7 positions matching TRBD1. CDR1 is LNHDA, CDR2 SQIVND, per germline (reference sequence). J lost 5 bases, V lost 5 bases, and 5 bases had no gene match. The CDR3 is 13 residues long. As DNA, the CDR3 is TGTGCCAGTAGTCCAGGGGACAGAACTGAAGCTTTCTTT. Translated: CASSPGDRTEAFF. Filled out from reference TRBV19 and TRBJ1-1, the complete variable domain reads DGGITQSPKYLFRKEGQNVTLSCEQNLNHDAMYWYRQDPGQGLRLIYYSQIVNDFQKGDIAEGYSVSREKKESFPLTVTSAQKNPTAFYLCASSPGDRTEAFFGQGTRLTVV.

The chain couples TRBV11-2 to TRBJ2-3, with no clear D. The CDR3 contains 14 residues. The V gene's germline CDR1 is SGHAT and CDR2 FQNNGV. V was clipped by 3 bases and J by 4 bases, with 11 bases between them. In DNA form, the CDR3 reads TGTGCCAGCAGCTTTCGGAGCGTTGCAGATACGCAGTATTTT. This gives the protein CASSFRSVADTQYF.

The chain joins TRBV19 to TRBJ2-1; 9 bases agree with TRBD2. The CDR3 has 16 residues. CDR1 is LNHDA, CDR2 SQIVND, per germline (reference sequence). V lost 3 bases, J lost 1 base, and 4 bases stayed unmatched. The CDR3 region has the DNA TGTGCCAGTAGTATGTACACTAGCGGGTCCTACAATGAGCAGTTCTTC. It specifies CASSMYTSGSYNEQFF.

This chain uses TRBV10-3 with TRBJ1-1; TRBD1 might be the D (6 bases). Germline V CDR1 and CDR2: ENHRY, SYGVKD. V was clipped by 6 bases and J by 1 base, with 15 bases between them. This CDR3 has 15 residues. Here the CDR3 reads CAIRDSPTTNTEAFF. For the CDR3, the DNA is TGTGCCATCAGGGACAGTCCGACCACGAACACTGAAGCTTTCTTT.

This CDR3 is CASSDSAGQGGEKLFF. The CDR3 bases are TGTGCCAGCAGTGACTCAGCGGGACAGGGAGGTGAAAAACTGTTTTTT. J is TRBJ1-4 and V is TRBV6-4, with 9 bases that match TRBD1. The CDR3 runs to 16 residues. The J segment lost 7 bases and the V segment lost 0 bases, leaving 6 bases of the junction unmatched. CDR1 is MRHNA, CDR2 SNTAGT, per germline.

This sequence joins TRBV7-6 and TRBJ2-1, with 12 nucleotides matching TRBD2. Germline lookup yields CDR1 SGHVS and CDR2 FNYEAQ. J gave up 9 bases and V 3 bases, and 12 bases lay outside the gene matches. The CDR3 runs 17 residues. CDR3 region: CASSFRPKGTSGFEQFF. In DNA, the CDR3 is TGTGCCAGCAGCTTCCGCCCGAAGGGGACTAGCGGGTTTGAGCAGTTCTTC.

V is TRBV5-1 and J is TRBJ2-7, with a possible D match to TRBD2 (6 bases). The germline gives CDR1 SGHRS, CDR2 YFSETQ. The V end lost 0 bases, the J end lost 0 bases, and 13 bases lay between the germline ends. This CDR3 is built from 16 residues. The CDR3 DNA is TGCGCCAGCAGCTTGGGGGGCGGGACGATCTCCTACGAGCAGTACTTC. Translating gives CASSLGGGTISYEQYF.

The rearrangement joins TRBV6-5 to TRBJ2-1, with D possibly TRBD2 on 6 matching bases. The CDR3 has 14 amino acids. V lost 2 bases and J 4 bases, leaving 9 bases between the germline ends. Per the germline V gene, CDR1 is MNHEY and CDR2 is SVGAGI. This CDR3 reads CASSYATRYNEQFF. The CDR3 nucleotides are TGTGCCAGCAGTTACGCGACTAGATACAATGAGCAGTTCTTC.

This chain joins TRBV5-5 and TRBJ2-5, with D maybe TRBD1 (5 bases). Germline values: CDR1 SGHKS, CDR2 YYEKEE (reference sequence). The CDR3 length is 13 residues. Trimming left V 7 bases short and J 3 bases short, with 13 bases between. CDR3 bases: TGTGCCAGCCTAGACAGTTACAAAGAGACCCAGTACTTC. Translating it yields CASLDSYKETQYF.

Written as DNA, the CDR3 is TGTGCCAGCAGCACTTACACCGGGGAGCTGTTTTTT. Protein product: CASSTYTGELFF. J is TRBJ2-2 and V is TRBV5-5; D call uncertain. V lost 4 bases and J 3 bases, leaving 4 bases between the germline ends. The CDR3 runs 12 residues. Germline CDR1 and CDR2: SGHKS and YYEKEE (reference sequence).

CDR3 coding DNA: TGTGCCAGCAGCTTAAGCCTCCGCGGGACTAGCGGGACCTACGAGCAGTACTTC. It yields the protein CASSLSLRGTSGTYEQYF. The chain is built from TRBV7-8 and TRBJ2-7, with 13 positions matching TRBD2. CDR1 is SGHVS and CDR2 is FQNEAQ in the germline V gene. The CDR3 consists of 18 residues. After removal of 2 bases from V and 2 bases from J, the junction contained 9 bases not matched to a gene.

This chain joins TRBV2 and TRBJ1-2, with D possibly matching TRBD1 (6 bases). The CDR3 length is 12 residues. The V end was cut by 3 bases, the J end by 7 bases, with 9 bases between. Germline loops: CDR1 SNHLY, CDR2 FYNNEI. The CDR3 loop is CASSEGAGGYTF. For the CDR3, the DNA is TGTGCCAGCAGTGAGGGGGCGGGTGGCTACACCTTC.

V usage is TRBV6-5 and J usage is TRBJ2-1; tentatively, D is TRBD2 (5 bases). The CDR3 has 14 amino acids. CDR1 is MNHEY and CDR2 is SVGAGI in the germline V gene. Trimming stripped 4 bases from V and 4 bases from J, with 11 bases between. The CDR3 region is CASSLTGRYNEQFF. CDR3 bases: TGTGCCAGCAGTTTAACGGGAAGGTACAATGAGCAGTTCTTC.

The rearrangement joins TRBV4-2 to TRBJ2-7; D is uncertain. Germline CDR1 reads LGHNA; CDR2 reads YNFKEQ. The CDR3 length is 15 residues. V was cut by 0 bases and J by 1 base, with 10 bases left in between. The CDR3 sequence is CASSQDYPGSYEQYF. For the CDR3, the DNA is TGTGCCAGCAGCCAAGATTACCCGGGTTCCTACGAGCAGTACTTC.

This clone turned up a few times. The gene calls are TRBV18 and TRBJ2-7; 9 bases map to TRBD2. CDR3 size: 14 residues. The junction had 6 bases not matched to a gene; V was cut back by 4 bases and J by 5 bases. The germline gives CDR1 KGHSH, CDR2 LQKENI. Here the CDR3 reads CASSLASGTHEQYF. CDR3 sequence (DNA): TGTGCCAGCTCACTCGCTAGCGGGACTCACGAGCAGTACTTC.

The rearrangement links TRBV6-1 to TRBJ2-2; maybe TRBD1 (6 bases). Germline V gives CDR1 MNHNS, CDR2 SASEGT. This CDR3 has 14 amino acids. V lost 7 bases to trimming and J lost 4 bases, with 13 bases between them. CDR3 coding DNA: TGTGCCAGCAAAGCCTCAGGGGCCACCGGGGAGCTGTTTTTT. Translated: CASKASGATGELFF.